This passage covers 15 T cell receptor beta chains from one sample sequenced in a study of T cells after yellow fever vaccination. TCRdb fed the 5' RACE reads into MiXCR, producing one record per CDR3 protein. The data hold about 550,000 distinct CDR3 sequences, with less than 20% observed a single time. Sequences were derived from PBMCs, sampled 15 days after the yellow fever booster vaccination. The receptor source for this set is a man aged 30 to 39 who received the YFV17D yellow fever vaccine.

V usage is TRBV6-1 and J usage is TRBJ2-5; either TRBD1 or TRBD2 may supply D (5 bases each). The germline CDR1 and CDR2 sequences are MNHNS and SASEGT. V was pared by 5 bases and J by 4 bases, with 17 bases between. The CDR3 length is 15 residues. DNA for the CDR3: TGTGCCAGCAGTCCCCCCGGGACGGAAAGAGAGACCCAGTACTTC. It encodes CASSPPGTERETQYF.

The chain joins TRBV7-8 to TRBJ2-1; no firm D call. The CDR3 loop spans 14 amino acids. The germline V gene encodes CDR1 SGHVS and CDR2 FQNEAQ. V was clipped by 5 bases and J by 8 bases, with 16 bases between them. The CDR3 coding sequence is TGTGCCAGCAGCCCCGCTCCCTCTGGCGATGAGCAGTTCTTC. Protein: CASSPAPSGDEQFF.

This sequence joins TRBV19 and TRBJ2-6; weak D call: TRBD2 (5 bases). The germline V gene has CDR1 LNHDA and CDR2 SQIVND (reference sequence). V lost 4 bases and J lost 0, with 16 bases in between. The length of the CDR3 is 18 residues. CDR3 bases: TGTGCCAGTAGTAGCCCTAGAGAGAGGGACTCTGGGGCCAACGTCCTGACTTTC. Translated: CASSSPRERDSGANVLTF.

The J gene is TRBJ2-1, the V gene TRBV6-5; TRBD1 matches 8 bases. Germline V gene lookup returns CDR1 MNHEY and CDR2 SVGAGI. The CDR3 totals 16 residues. V dropped 4 bases and J dropped 7; count of bases not matched to a gene: 12. In DNA form, the CDR3 reads TGTGCCAGCAGTTCAAACGCCGGGACAGGAAGGAATGAGCAGTTCTTC. Translating gives CASSSNAGTGRNEQFF.

This clonotype was seen only a few times. The rearrangement joins TRBV10-3 to TRBJ2-3, with TRBD2 identical over 8 bases. Germline trimming cut 6 bases from V and 0 bases from J; bases unmatched to any gene: 5. CDR3 length: 15 residues. CDR1 ENHRY and CDR2 SYGVKD come from the germline V gene. The CDR3 DNA is TGTGCCATCAGGACCCTAGCGGGTAGCACAGATACGCAGTATTTT. This encodes CAIRTLAGSTDTQYF.

This clonotype was detected a few times. The CDR3 DNA sequence: TGCAGTGCTCGGCTAACGGGAGAGCAGTACTTC. The encoded protein is CSARLTGEQYF. V gene TRBV20-1 combines with J gene TRBJ2-7, with D possibly TRBD2 on 5 matching bases. Trimming removed 5 bases at V and 7 bases at J, with 12 bases between. The CDR3 consists of 11 residues. The germline V gene has CDR1 DFQATT and CDR2 SNEGSKA (reference sequence).

The chain has TRBV19 and TRBJ2-5, with D perhaps matching TRBD2 (5 bases). From germline, CDR1 is LNHDA and CDR2 SQIVND (reference sequence). The V and J ends lost 11 bases and 0 bases respectively, with 16 bases between them. The CDR3 has 14 amino acids. The CDR3 DNA reads as TGTGCCTTAGGGAGACGCCGGTACCAAGAGACCCAGTACTTC. Its translation is CALGRRRYQETQYF.

The chain combines TRBV5-8 with TRBJ2-1, with 9 bases lining up with TRBD2. The CDR3 runs to 16 residues. Per germline, CDR1 SGHTS and CDR2 YDEGEE. V lost 1 base, J lost 3 bases, and 5 bases stayed unmatched. CDR3 nucleotide sequence: TGTGCCAGCAGCTTGATCAGACTAGCGGACTACAATGAGCAGTTCTTC. It translates to CASSLIRLADYNEQFF.

The chain joins TRBV6-2 or TRBV6-3 to TRBJ2-3, with TRBD2 matching over 10 bases. The germline CDR1 and CDR2 sequences are MNHEY and SVGEGT. Trimming took 0 bases from V and 3 from J; bases not matched to a gene: 6. The length of the CDR3 is 17 residues. The CDR3 DNA follows: TGTGCCAGCAGTTACTCGGCTAGCGGGAGATATACAGATACGCAGTATTTT. Translating it yields CASSYSASGRYTDTQYF.

This clonotype turned up a few times. The chain has TRBV12-3 or TRBV12-4 and TRBJ2-2; D remains ambiguous. The length of the CDR3 is 11 residues. V lost 7 bases and J lost 4, with 4 bases in between. CDR3 sequence reads: CASTVTGELFF. The CDR3 DNA sequence: TGTGCCAGCACAGTCACCGGGGAGCTGTTTTTT.

The chain is built from TRBV7-6 and TRBJ2-3, with D tentatively TRBD1 (5 bases). Germline V gives CDR1 SGHVS, CDR2 FNYEAQ. This CDR3 is built from 14 residues. V lost 7 bases, J lost 3 bases, and 14 bases lay in between. CDR3 region: CASNQGMRTDTQYF. The CDR3 bases are TGTGCCAGCAATCAGGGAATGAGGACAGATACGCAGTATTTT.

This rearrangement joins TRBV7-3 to TRBJ2-2; 12 nucleotides match TRBD2. J gave up 4 bases and V 5 bases, and 17 bases lay outside the gene matches. The CDR3 contains 20 residues. In germline, CDR1 is SGHTA, CDR2 FQGTGA. In DNA form, the CDR3 reads TGTGCCAGCAGCCACCCCGCACCGTGGACTAGCGGGATCCCCACCGGGGAGCTGTTTTTT. It is translated as CASSHPAPWTSGIPTGELFF.

The V and J genes are TRBV7-2 and TRBJ2-5; possible D gene TRBD2, 5 bases. The V gene lost 1 base and the J gene lost 5 bases, with 17 bases spanning the gap. Per the germline V gene, CDR1 is SGHTA and CDR2 is FQGNSA. The CDR3 runs to 16 residues. Here the CDR3 reads CASSLVPGPRGETQYF. DNA of the CDR3: TGTGCCAGCAGCTTAGTCCCCGGCCCAAGAGGGGAGACCCAGTACTTC. Filled out from reference TRBV7-2 and TRBJ2-5, the complete variable domain reads GAGVSQSPSNKVTEKGKDVELRCDPISGHTALYWYRQSLGQGLEFLIYFQGNSAPDKSGLPSDRFSAERTGGSVSTLTIQRTQQEDSAVYLCASSLVPGPRGETQYFGPGTRLLVL.

This clonotype was detected only a few times. The rearrangement joins TRBV20-1 to TRBJ2-7; a weak D match, TRBD1 (6 bases). The V gene's germline CDR1 is DFQATT and CDR2 SNEGSKA (reference sequence). The CDR3 has 13 residues. Trimming stripped 5 bases from V and 4 bases from J, with 15 bases between. The CDR3: CSAARDMTYEQYF. The CDR3, as DNA: TGCAGTGCTGCTCGGGACATGACATACGAGCAGTACTTC.

The V call is TRBV12-3 or TRBV12-4, the J call TRBJ2-7; 7 nucleotides line up with TRBD1. J gave up 6 bases and V 5 bases, and 7 bases lay outside the gene matches. This CDR3 has 13 amino acids. The CDR3 is CASSGTPGGEQYF. Written as DNA, the CDR3 is TGTGCCAGCAGTGGGACCCCAGGGGGCGAGCAGTACTTC.